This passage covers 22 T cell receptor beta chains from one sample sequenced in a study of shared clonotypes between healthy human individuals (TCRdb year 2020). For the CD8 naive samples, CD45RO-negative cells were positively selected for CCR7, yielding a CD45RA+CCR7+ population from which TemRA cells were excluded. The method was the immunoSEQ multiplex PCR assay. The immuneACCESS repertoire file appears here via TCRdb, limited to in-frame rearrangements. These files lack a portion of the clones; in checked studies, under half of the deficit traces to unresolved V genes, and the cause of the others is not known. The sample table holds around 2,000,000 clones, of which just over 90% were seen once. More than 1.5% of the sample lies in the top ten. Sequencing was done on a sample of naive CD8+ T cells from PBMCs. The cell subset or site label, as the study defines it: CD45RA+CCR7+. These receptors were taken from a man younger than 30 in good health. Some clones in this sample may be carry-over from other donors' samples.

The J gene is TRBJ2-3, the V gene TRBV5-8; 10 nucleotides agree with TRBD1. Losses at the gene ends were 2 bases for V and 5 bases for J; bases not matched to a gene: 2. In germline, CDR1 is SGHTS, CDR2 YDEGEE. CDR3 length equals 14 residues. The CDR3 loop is CASSFGQGGDTQYF. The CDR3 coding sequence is TGTGCCAGCAGCTTTGGACAGGGGGGAGATACGCAGTATTTT.

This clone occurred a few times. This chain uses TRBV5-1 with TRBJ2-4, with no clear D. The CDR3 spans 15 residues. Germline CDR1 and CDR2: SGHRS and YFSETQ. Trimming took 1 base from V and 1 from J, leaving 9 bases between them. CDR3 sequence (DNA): TGCGCCAGCAGCTTGTTGCCGGGCGCCAAAAACATTCAGTACTTC. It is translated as CASSLLPGAKNIQYF.

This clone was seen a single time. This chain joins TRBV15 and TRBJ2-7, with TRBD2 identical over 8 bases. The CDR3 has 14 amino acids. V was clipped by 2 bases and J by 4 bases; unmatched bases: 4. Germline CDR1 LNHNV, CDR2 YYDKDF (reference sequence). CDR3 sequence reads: CATSRSGSGYEQYF. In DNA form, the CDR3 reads TGTGCCACCAGCAGAAGCGGGAGTGGGTACGAGCAGTACTTC.

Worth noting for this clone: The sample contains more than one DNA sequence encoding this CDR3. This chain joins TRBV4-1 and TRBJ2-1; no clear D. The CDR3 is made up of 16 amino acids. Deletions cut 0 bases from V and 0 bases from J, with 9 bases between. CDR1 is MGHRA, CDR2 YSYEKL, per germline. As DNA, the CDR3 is TGCGCCAGCAGCCAAGATCCACCAGGCTCCTACAATGAGCAGTTCTTC. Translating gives CASSQDPPGSYNEQFF.

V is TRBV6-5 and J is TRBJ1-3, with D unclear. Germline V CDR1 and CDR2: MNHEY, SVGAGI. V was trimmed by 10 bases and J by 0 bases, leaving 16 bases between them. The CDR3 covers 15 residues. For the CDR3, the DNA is TGTGCCACACAAGAGGGCCTAGGCTCTGGAAACACCATATATTTT. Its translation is CATQEGLGSGNTIYF.

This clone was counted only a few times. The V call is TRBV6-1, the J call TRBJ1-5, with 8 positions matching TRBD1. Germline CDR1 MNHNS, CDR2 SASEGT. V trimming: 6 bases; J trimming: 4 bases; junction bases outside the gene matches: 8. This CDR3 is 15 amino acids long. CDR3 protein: CASSTTGTGNQPQHF. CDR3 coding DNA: TGTGCCAGCAGCACAACCGGGACAGGTAATCAGCCCCAGCATTTT.

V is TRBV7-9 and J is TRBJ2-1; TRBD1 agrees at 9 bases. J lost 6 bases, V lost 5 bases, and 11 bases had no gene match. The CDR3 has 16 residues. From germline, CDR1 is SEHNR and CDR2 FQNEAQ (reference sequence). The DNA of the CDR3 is TGTGCCAGCAGCCCGCTTAAGGGACAGGGATTCAATGAGCAGTTCTTC. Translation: CASSPLKGQGFNEQFF. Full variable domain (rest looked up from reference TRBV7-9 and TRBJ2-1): DTGVSQNPRHKITKRGQNVTFRCDPISEHNRLYWYRQTLGQGPEFLTYFQNEAQLEKSRLLSDRFSAERPKGSFSTLEIQRTEQGDSAMYLCASSPLKGQGFNEQFFGPGTRLTVL.

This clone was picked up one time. The CDR3 DNA follows: TGCAGTGCTCAGGAGTCCTACGAGCAGTACTTC. Amino acid sequence: CSAQESYEQYF. The chain joins TRBV20-1 to TRBJ2-7; D is undetermined. The V gene lost 5 bases and the J gene lost 1 base, with 6 bases spanning the gap. In germline, CDR1 is DFQATT, CDR2 SNEGSKA (reference sequence). The CDR3 is 11 amino acids.

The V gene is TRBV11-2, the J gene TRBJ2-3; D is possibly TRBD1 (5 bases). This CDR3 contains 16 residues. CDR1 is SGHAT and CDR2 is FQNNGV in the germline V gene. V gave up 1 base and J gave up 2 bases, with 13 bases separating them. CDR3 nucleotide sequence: TGTGCCAGCAGCTTAGCCGGACATCCAGCCACAGATACGCAGTATTTT. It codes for CASSLAGHPATDTQYF.

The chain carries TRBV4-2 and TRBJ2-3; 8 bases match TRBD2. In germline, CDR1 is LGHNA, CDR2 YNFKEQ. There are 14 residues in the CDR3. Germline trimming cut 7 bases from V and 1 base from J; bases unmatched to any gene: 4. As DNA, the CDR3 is TGTGCCAGCACCTCGGGGGGGGGCACAGATACGCAGTATTTT. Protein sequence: CASTSGGGTDTQYF.

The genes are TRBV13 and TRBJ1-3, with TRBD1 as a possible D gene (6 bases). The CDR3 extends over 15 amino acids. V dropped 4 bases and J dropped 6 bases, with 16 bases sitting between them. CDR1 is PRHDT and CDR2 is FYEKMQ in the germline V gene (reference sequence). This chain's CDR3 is CASSSGGGRVNTIYF. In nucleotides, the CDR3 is TGTGCCAGCAGCTCAGGCGGGGGGCGAGTAAACACCATATATTTT.

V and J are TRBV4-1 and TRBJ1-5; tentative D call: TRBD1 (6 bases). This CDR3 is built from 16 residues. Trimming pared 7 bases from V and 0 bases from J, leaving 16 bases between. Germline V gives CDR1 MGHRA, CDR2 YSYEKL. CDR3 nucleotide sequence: TGCGCCAGCACCCGGGGGGCCGGGGGTAGCAATCAGCCCCAGCATTTT. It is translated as CASTRGAGGSNQPQHF.

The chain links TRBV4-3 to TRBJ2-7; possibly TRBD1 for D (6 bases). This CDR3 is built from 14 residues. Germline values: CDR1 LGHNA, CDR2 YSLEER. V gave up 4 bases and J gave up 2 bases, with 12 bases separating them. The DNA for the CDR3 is TGCGCCAGCAGCCCCGAAGCAGGGGCCTACGAGCAGTACTTC. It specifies CASSPEAGAYEQYF.

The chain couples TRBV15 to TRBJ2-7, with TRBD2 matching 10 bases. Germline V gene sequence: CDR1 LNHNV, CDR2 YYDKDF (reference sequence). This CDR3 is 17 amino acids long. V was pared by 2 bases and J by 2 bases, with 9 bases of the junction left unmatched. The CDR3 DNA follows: TGTGCCACCAGCAGATCGGGAAGCGGGAGGGTAACCTACGAGCAGTACTTC. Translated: CATSRSGSGRVTYEQYF.

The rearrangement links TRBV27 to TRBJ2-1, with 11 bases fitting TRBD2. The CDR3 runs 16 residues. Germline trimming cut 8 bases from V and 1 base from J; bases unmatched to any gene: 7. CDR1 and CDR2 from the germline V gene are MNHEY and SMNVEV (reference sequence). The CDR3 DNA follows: TGTGCCAGCGGGACACTAGCGGGAGCGTCCTACAATGAGCAGTTCTTC. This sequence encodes CASGTLAGASYNEQFF.

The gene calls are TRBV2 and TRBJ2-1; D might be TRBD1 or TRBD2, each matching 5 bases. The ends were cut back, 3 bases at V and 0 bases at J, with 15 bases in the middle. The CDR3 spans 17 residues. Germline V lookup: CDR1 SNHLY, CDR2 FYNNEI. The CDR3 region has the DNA TGTGCCAGCAGTGATAGCACGTCCGGGGCCTCCTACAATGAGCAGTTCTTC. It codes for CASSDSTSGASYNEQFF. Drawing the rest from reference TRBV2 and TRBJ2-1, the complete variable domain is EPEVTQTPSHQVTQMGQEVILRCVPISNHLYFYWYRQILGQKVEFLVSFYNNEISEKSEIFDDQFSVERPDGSNFTLKIRSTKLEDSAMYFCASSDSTSGASYNEQFFGPGTRLTVL.

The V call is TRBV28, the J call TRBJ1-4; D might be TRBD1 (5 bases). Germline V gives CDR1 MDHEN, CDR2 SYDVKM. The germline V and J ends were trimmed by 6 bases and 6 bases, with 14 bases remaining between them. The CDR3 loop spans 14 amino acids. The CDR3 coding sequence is TGTGCCAGCAGAAACAGGATTCGTGATGAAAAACTGTTTTTT. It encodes CASRNRIRDEKLFF.

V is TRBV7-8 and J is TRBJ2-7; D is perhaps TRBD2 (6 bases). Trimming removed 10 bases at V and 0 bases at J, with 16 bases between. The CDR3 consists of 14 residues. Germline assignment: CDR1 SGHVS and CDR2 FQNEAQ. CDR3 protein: CATKGTVDSYEQYF. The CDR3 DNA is TGTGCCACCAAAGGGACTGTAGACTCCTACGAGCAGTACTTC.

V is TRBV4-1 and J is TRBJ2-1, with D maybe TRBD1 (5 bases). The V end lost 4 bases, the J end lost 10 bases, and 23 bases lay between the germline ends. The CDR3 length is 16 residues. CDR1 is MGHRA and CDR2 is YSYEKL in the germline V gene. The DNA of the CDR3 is TGCGCCAGCAGCCTCCTGGTGCAGGGAATATTCGGGGAGCAGTTCTTC. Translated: CASSLLVQGIFGEQFF.

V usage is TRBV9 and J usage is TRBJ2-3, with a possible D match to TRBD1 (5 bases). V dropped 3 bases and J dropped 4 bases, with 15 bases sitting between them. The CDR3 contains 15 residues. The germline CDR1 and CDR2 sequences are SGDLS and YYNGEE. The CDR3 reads CASSAVGMGPDTQYF. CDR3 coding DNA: TGTGCCAGCAGCGCAGTGGGAATGGGGCCAGATACGCAGTATTTT.

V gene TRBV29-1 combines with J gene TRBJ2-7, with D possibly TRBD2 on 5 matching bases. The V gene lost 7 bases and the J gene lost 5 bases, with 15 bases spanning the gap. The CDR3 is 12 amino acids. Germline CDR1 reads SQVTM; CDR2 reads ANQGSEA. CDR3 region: CSALGGAHEQYF. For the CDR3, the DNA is TGCAGCGCTTTAGGAGGAGCCCACGAGCAGTACTTC.

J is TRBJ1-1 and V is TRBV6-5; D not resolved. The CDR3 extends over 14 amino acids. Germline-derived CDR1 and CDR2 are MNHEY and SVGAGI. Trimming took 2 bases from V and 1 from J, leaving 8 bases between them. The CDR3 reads CASSYGLENTEAFF. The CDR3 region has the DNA TGTGCCAGCAGTTACGGGTTAGAGAACACTGAAGCTTTCTTT.